This TCR beta chain is from a study of T cells in Graves' hyperthyroidism and ophthalmopathy. Trimming stripped 2 bases from V and 2 bases from J, with 13 bases between. This CDR3 has 16 residues. The germline V gene encodes CDR1 SNHLY and CDR2 FYNNEI. RNA transcripts were the template for amplifying TCR beta CDR3 regions. With the HTBI primer set, the TCR CDR3 went through a first round of RT-PCR. Via MiXCR, TCRdb re-called the multiplex PCR reads, giving one row per CDR3 protein. This sample has 300,000 to 450,000 distinct CDR3 sequences, with 17% found just once. The hyperthyroidism was newly diagnosed and had lasted under 2 months; the patients were aged 18 to 65. Progressors' blood was drawn at hyperthyroidism diagnosis, before ophthalmopathy symptoms. Broader study findings: Most thyroid clonotypes with frequency above 0.001 were detected in blood.

This clonotype was seen ten or more times. Its antigen is not known. The source material was blood. This rearrangement joins TRBV2 to TRBJ2-1; maybe TRBD2 (5 bases). The sequence was collected from a woman aged 25 to 39 with Graves' hyperthyroidism that later progressed to Graves' ophthalmopathy. CDR3 protein: CASSELSGETYNEQFF. The DNA of the CDR3 is TGTGCCAGCAGTGAACTCTCTGGGGAGACCTACAATGAGCAGTTCTTC.